A single TCR beta chain is shown here with its context. No antigen is known for it. The CDR3 runs to 13 residues. Germline CDR1 is SQVTM and CDR2 is ANQGSEA. With V trimmed by 6 bases and J by 5 bases, 10 bases remained unmatched. At least 7 million PBMCs were isolated per sample. A second roughly 6 to 12 cycle PCR used barcoded and J-beta primers. TCRdb re-called the 5' RACE reads through MiXCR, storing one row per CDR3 protein. The sample has about 780,000 distinct CDR3 sequences, about 42% seen once. The entry originates in a study of blood T cells in healthy people across ages. Whole-study results and caveats: Unsorted PBMC material precluded a definitive naive versus antigen-experienced comparison. Estimates of total diversity, which came from one million sequenced T cells, were considered to be underestimates.

The rearrangement links TRBV29-1 to TRBJ2-7; TRBD1 aligns across 7 bases. This clonotype was obtained from a man older than 75 in good health. Sample: blood. CDR3 in amino acids: CSVVSHRGDEQYF. DNA for the CDR3: TGCAGCGTCGTATCTCACAGGGGAGACGAGCAGTACTTC.